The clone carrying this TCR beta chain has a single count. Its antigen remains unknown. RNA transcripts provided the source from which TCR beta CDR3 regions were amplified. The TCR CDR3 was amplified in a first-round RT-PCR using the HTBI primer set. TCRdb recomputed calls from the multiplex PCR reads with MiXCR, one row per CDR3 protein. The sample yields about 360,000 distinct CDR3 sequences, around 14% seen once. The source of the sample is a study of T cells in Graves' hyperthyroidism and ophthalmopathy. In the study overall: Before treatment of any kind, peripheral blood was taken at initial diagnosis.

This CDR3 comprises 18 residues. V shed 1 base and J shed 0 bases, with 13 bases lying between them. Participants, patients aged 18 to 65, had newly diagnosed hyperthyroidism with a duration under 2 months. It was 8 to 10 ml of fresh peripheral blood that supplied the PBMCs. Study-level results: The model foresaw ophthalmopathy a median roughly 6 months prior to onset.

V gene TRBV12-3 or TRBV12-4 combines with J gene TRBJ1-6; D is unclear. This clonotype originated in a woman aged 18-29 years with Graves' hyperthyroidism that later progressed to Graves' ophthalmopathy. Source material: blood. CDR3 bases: TGTGCCAGCAGTTTAGTCGGACTCCAGAGCTCCTATAATTCACCCCTCCACTTT. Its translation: CASSLVGLQSSYNSPLHF.